This TCR beta chain was sequenced for a study of T cell responses to AZD1222 COVID-19 vaccine. Points from the study as a whole: Spike-specific TCR depth and breadth grew after two AZD1222 doses. Close to half of all spike-specific TCRs reportedly target regions of the variants that are unmutated. Females outnumbered males among donors, who were mostly white British; clonal diversity was possibly underestimated.

The protocol was immunoSEQ multiplex PCR, while the TCRdb copy is restricted to in-frame clones and leaves out a portion. The data contain about 130,000 clones, approximately 91% of them singletons. About this clone: The antigen is not known.

This CDR3 contains 14 residues. CDR1 is MNHEY and CDR2 is SMNVEV in the germline V gene (reference sequence). The V segment lost 10 bases and the J segment 4 bases; nucleotides outside the gene matches: 11. Second-dose intervals near 4 or 12 weeks were combined. Sequences were derived from peripheral blood, sampled 28 days after the second AZD1222 dose. The chain is built from TRBV27 and TRBJ2-3; TRBD2 matches at 7 bases. This TCR was recovered from an adult who received the AZD1222 COVID-19 vaccine. The CDR3 region has the DNA TGTGCCACCAAAGGACTAGTCGGCGCAGATACGCAGTATTTT. Its protein is CATKGLVGADTQYF.